The clone carrying this TCR beta chain has more than one count but fewer than ten. Its specificity is not known. TCRdb re-called the 5' RACE reads through MiXCR, storing one row per CDR3 protein. The sample shows some 210,000 distinct CDR3 sequences, roughly 18% of them seen only once. These data originate in a study of T-cell memory formation after mild COVID-19. The wider study: TCR clusters were largely donor specific. Study findings and constraints: The study detected some responding clones in pre-infection memory, suggesting cross-reactive memory joined.

The germline V gene has CDR1 SGHRS and CDR2 YFSETQ. V gave up 1 base and J gave up 4 bases; unmatched junction bases: 12. The CDR3 length is 17 residues. The material sequenced was PBMCs or a T cell subset sorted from them (not recorded which). This clonotype was sampled from an adult woman who had mild COVID-19 (a few samples of this study predate the infection). Cell type and time point are not known. V usage is TRBV5-1 and J usage is TRBJ1-1; 8 nucleotides match TRBD1. CDR3 bases: TGCGCCAGCAGCTTGTCCCAGGGGGCGCAGACGATCACTGAAGCTTTCTTT. This translates into CASSLSQGAQTITEAFF.